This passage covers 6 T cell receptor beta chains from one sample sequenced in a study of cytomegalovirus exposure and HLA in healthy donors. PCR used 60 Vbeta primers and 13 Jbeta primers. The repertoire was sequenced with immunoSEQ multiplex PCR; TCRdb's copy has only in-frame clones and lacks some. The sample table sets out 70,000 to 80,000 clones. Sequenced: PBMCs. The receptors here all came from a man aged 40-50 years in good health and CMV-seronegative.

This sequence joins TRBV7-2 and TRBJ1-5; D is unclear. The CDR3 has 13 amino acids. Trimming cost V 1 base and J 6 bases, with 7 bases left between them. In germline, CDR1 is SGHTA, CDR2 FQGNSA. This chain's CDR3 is CASSLVSVQPQHF. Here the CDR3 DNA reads TGTGCCAGCAGCTTAGTTTCCGTTCAGCCCCAGCATTTT.

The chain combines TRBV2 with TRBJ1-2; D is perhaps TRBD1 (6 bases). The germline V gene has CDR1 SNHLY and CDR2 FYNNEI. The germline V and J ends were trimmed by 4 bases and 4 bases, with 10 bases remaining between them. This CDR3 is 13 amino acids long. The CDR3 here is CASSGRQAYGYTF. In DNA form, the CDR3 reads TGTGCCAGCAGTGGAAGACAGGCCTATGGCTACACCTTC. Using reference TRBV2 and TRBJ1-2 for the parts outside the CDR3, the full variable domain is EPEVTQTPSHQVTQMGQEVILRCVPISNHLYFYWYRQILGQKVEFLVSFYNNEISEKSEIFDDQFSVERPDGSNFTLKIRSTKLEDSAMYFCASSGRQAYGYTFGSGTRLTVV.

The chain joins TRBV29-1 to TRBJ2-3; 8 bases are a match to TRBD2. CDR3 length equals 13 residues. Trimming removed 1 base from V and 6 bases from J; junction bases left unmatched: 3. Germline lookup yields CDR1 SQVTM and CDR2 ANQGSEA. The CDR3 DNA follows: TGCAGCGTTGAAGTAACGGGGGGGGATACGCAGTATTTT. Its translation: CSVEVTGGDTQYF.

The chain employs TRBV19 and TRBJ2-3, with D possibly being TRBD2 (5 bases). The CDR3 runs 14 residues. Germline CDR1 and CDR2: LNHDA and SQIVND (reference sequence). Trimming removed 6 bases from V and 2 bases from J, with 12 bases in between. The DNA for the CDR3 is TGTGCCAGTAGCCCCCAGCGGACCACAGATACGCAGTATTTT. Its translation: CASSPQRTTDTQYF.

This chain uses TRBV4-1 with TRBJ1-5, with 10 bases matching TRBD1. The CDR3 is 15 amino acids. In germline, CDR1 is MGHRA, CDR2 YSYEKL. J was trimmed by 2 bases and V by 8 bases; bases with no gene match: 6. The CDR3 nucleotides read TGCGCCAGCCGCGGACAGGGGGAGGGCAATCAGCCCCAGCATTTT. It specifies CASRGQGEGNQPQHF.

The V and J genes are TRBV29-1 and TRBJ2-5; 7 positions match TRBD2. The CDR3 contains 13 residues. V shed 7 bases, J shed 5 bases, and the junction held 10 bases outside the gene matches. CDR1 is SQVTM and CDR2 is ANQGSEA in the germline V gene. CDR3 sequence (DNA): TGCAGCGCTCAGCGGAGCGGGAAGGAGACCCAGTACTTC. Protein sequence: CSAQRSGKETQYF.